Sequencing of this T cell receptor beta chain was carried out in a study of shared clonotypes between healthy human individuals. The data were produced by immunoSEQ multiplex PCR, yet TCRdb's version contains in-frame clones alone and is incomplete. The sample has some 1.5 million clones; approximately 98% are singletons. This CDR3 has 15 amino acids. Deletions cut 1 base from V and 4 bases from J, with 11 bases between. Per germline, CDR1 SGHDN and CDR2 FVKESK. The chain employs TRBV14 and TRBJ1-5, with D maybe TRBD1 (6 bases). Material: naive CD4+ T cells sorted from blood. The subset: CD45RA+ positively selected. This clonotype originated in a man aged 25-45 years in good health. The CDR3 loop is CASSQGVGQNQPQHF. The CDR3 region has the DNA TGTGCCAGCAGCCAAGGGGTCGGACAGAATCAGCCCCAGCATTTT.